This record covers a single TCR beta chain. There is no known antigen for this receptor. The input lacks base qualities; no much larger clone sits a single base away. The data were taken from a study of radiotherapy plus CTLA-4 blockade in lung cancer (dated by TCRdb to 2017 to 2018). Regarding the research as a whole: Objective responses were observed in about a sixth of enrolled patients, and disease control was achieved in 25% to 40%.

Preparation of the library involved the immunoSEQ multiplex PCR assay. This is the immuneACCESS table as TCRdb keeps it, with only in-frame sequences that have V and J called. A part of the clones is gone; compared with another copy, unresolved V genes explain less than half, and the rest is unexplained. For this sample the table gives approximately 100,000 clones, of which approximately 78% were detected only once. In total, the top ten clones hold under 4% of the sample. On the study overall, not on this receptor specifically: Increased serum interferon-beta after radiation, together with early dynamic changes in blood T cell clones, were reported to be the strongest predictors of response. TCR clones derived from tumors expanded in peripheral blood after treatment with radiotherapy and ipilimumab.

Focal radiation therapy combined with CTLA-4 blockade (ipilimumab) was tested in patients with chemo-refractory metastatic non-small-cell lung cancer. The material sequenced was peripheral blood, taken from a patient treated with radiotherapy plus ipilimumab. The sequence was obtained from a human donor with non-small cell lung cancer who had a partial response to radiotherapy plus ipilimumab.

The DNA reads TGTGCCAGCCAGGGGGCGAACACCGGGGAGCTGTTTTTT. Translated, this gives CASQGANTGELFF. The V and J segments used are TRBV6-5 and TRBJ2-2; a stretch of 7 junction bases matches TRBD1. V is cut back by 8 bases and J by 0 bases, with 0 bases in the junction unmatched. The CDR3 covers 13 residues, taking in both the cysteine and the phenylalanine. Only the CDR3 part of the read is kept: 39 bases, read in frame from the first base. From a lookup of the germline V gene, CDR1 and CDR2 are MNHEY and SVGAGI.